This passage covers 19 T cell receptor beta chains from one sample sequenced in a study of blood T cell repertoires in COVID-19. Assay used: immunoSEQ multiplex PCR; TCRdb lists only in-frame clones, some missing. The sample yields 60,000 to 75,000 clones, approximately 90% seen once. Specimen: peripheral blood. The receptor source for this set is a woman in her forties or fifties with COVID-19, enrolled during active disease.

J is TRBJ2-7 and V is TRBV11-2, with 7 bases fitting TRBD1. CDR1 and CDR2 (germline): SGHAT, FQNNGV. CDR3 length: 14 residues. V lost 1 base, J lost 5 bases, and 5 bases stayed unmatched. CDR3 loop: CASSLVGTDDEQYF. CDR3 nucleotides: TGTGCCAGCAGCTTAGTTGGGACAGATGACGAGCAGTACTTC.

The chain has TRBV6-6 and TRBJ2-7; D possibly corresponds to TRBD1 (5 bases). CDR3 length: 13 amino acids. Between the trimmed V and J ends, which lost 8 bases and 3 bases, there was a span of 14 bases. The germline gives CDR1 MNHNY, CDR2 SVGAGI (reference sequence). The CDR3 here is CASSGNLDYEQYF. CDR3 DNA: TGTGCCAGCTCAGGGAATTTGGACTACGAGCAGTACTTC.

The count of this clone is one. CDR3 sequence: CASSVTLGQGGNIQYF. CDR3 nucleotide sequence: TGCGCCAGCAGCGTTACCTTGGGACAGGGCGGAAACATTCAGTACTTC. The chain recombines TRBV5-1 with TRBJ2-4, with 9 bases matching TRBD1. CDR3 length: 16 amino acids. V lost 4 bases and J lost 6; bases outside the gene matches: 11. In germline, CDR1 is SGHRS, CDR2 YFSETQ.

The chain uses TRBV7-2 and TRBJ2-7; D ambiguous. V lost 5 bases and J lost 4, with 12 bases in between. In germline, CDR1 is SGHTA, CDR2 FQGNSA. The CDR3 contains 13 residues. This CDR3 is CASSPRRLYEQYF. In DNA form, the CDR3 reads TGTGCCAGCAGCCCGAGACGACTTTACGAGCAGTACTTC.

The chain is built from TRBV19 and TRBJ1-5; D not certain. Per germline, CDR1 LNHDA and CDR2 SQIVND (reference sequence). The CDR3 is 14 amino acids. The germline V and J ends were trimmed by 5 bases and 1 base, with 9 bases remaining between them. This CDR3 reads CASSEALSNQPQHF. CDR3 nucleotide sequence: TGTGCCAGTAGTGAGGCCTTGAGCAATCAGCCCCAGCATTTT.

This rearrangement joins TRBV6-5 to TRBJ2-7; the match to TRBD2 covers 10 bases. With V trimmed by 6 bases and J by 4 bases, 9 bases remained unmatched. The germline V gene encodes CDR1 MNHEY and CDR2 SVGAGI. The length of the CDR3 is 15 residues. The chain's CDR3 is CASRAASGSSYEQYF. In DNA form, the CDR3 reads TGTGCCAGCAGGGCCGCTAGCGGGAGCTCGTACGAGCAGTACTTC.

The V gene is TRBV5-4, the J gene TRBJ2-7, with TRBD2 as a possible D gene (5 bases). CDR1 and CDR2 (germline): SGHNT, YYREEE (reference sequence). This CDR3 is built from 15 residues. Trimming stripped 2 bases from V and 7 bases from J, with 19 bases between. The CDR3: CASSFGGLTHREQYF. CDR3 nucleotides: TGTGCCAGCAGCTTTGGAGGACTGACCCATCGGGAGCAGTACTTC.

This chain uses TRBV7-8 with TRBJ1-2; TRBD1 matches 9 bases. Per germline, CDR1 SGHVS and CDR2 FQNEAQ. Trimming removed 5 bases from V and 7 bases from J; junction bases left unmatched: 11. CDR3 length: 15 residues. CDR3 nucleotide sequence: TGTGCCAGCAGCACCGGGACAGGGTTTATTGGTGGCTACACCTTC. Encoded protein: CASSTGTGFIGGYTF. Combining the CDR3 with reference TRBV7-8 and TRBJ1-2 gives the whole variable domain GAGVSQSPRYKVAKRGQDVALRCDPISGHVSLFWYQQALGQGPEFLTYFQNEAQLDKSGLPSDRFFAERPEGSVSTLKIQRTQQEDSAVYLCASSTGTGFIGGYTFGSGTRLTVV.

The chain is built from TRBV5-6 and TRBJ1-4; 12 bases are shared with TRBD1. The V gene end was trimmed by 3 bases and the J gene end by 2 bases; junction bases not matched to a gene: 11. The CDR3 loop spans 19 amino acids. Germline CDR1 is SGHDT and CDR2 is YYEEEE. CDR3 in amino acids: CASSSNRDRGRGTNEKLFF. CDR3 DNA: TGTGCCAGCAGCTCGAACCGGGACAGGGGGCGCGGGACTAATGAAAAACTGTTTTTT. Looking up the rest from reference TRBV5-6 and TRBJ1-4 gives the full variable domain: DAGVTQSPTHLIKTRGQQVTLRCSPKSGHDTVSWYQQALGQGPQFIFQYYEEEERQRGNFPDRFSGHQFPNYSSELNVNALLLGDSALYLCASSSNRDRGRGTNEKLFFGSGTQLSVL.

The rearrangement links TRBV6-6 to TRBJ2-7; 12 bases match TRBD2. Germline V gene lookup returns CDR1 MNHNY and CDR2 SVGAGI (reference sequence). The CDR3 loop spans 16 amino acids. V trimming: 5 bases; J trimming: 2 bases; junction bases outside the gene matches: 7. The CDR3 nucleotides read TGTGCCAGCAGTAAGACTAGCGGGAGTGGGCCCTACGAGCAGTACTTC. Protein product: CASSKTSGSGPYEQYF.

This chain joins TRBV6-2 or TRBV6-3 and TRBJ1-1; 7 positions match TRBD1. This CDR3 region has 14 residues. V trimming: 5 bases; J trimming: 4 bases; junction bases outside the gene matches: 7. CDR1 and CDR2 from the germline V gene are MNHEY and SVGEGT. CDR3 DNA sequence: TGTGCCAGCAGTGCGACAGGGATGACCACTGAAGCTTTCTTT. Protein product: CASSATGMTTEAFF.

This clone was detected only a few times. CDR3 region: CASRPTNYEQYF. The CDR3 DNA sequence: TGTGCCAGCAGACCTACGAACTACGAGCAGTACTTC. The genes are TRBV2 and TRBJ2-7; D not resolved. The CDR3 spans 12 residues. Trimming cost V 6 bases and J 3 bases, with 9 bases left between them. Germline CDR1 and CDR2: SNHLY and FYNNEI. Using reference TRBV2 and TRBJ2-7 for the parts outside the CDR3, the full variable domain is EPEVTQTPSHQVTQMGQEVILRCVPISNHLYFYWYRQILGQKVEFLVSFYNNEISEKSEIFDDQFSVERPDGSNFTLKIRSTKLEDSAMYFCASRPTNYEQYFGPGTRLTVT.

This clone was detected only a few times. The V and J genes are TRBV29-1 and TRBJ2-7; 9 bases agree with TRBD1. This CDR3 spans 13 amino acids. The V gene's germline CDR1 is SQVTM and CDR2 ANQGSEA. V lost 1 base, J lost 9 bases, and 7 bases stayed unmatched. The CDR3 spells CSVEVGQGTRQYF. As DNA, the CDR3 is TGCAGCGTTGAAGTAGGACAGGGGACCAGGCAGTACTTC.

V is TRBV7-8 and J is TRBJ2-5; the D gene is possibly TRBD1 (5 bases). Germline CDR1 is SGHVS and CDR2 is FQNEAQ. CDR3 length: 16 residues. Deletions cut 3 bases from V and 2 bases from J, with 16 bases between. The chain's CDR3 is CASSLWRDRKQETQYF. CDR3 DNA sequence: TGTGCCAGCAGCTTGTGGCGAGACAGAAAACAAGAGACCCAGTACTTC.

The J gene is TRBJ2-1, the V gene TRBV5-1, with 8 bases aligning to TRBD2. This CDR3 spans 13 amino acids. The ends lost 1 base at V and 9 bases at J; junction bases unmatched: 3. The germline gives CDR1 SGHRS, CDR2 YFSETQ. The CDR3 sequence: CASSLPGGGEQFF. The CDR3 nucleotides read TGCGCCAGCAGCTTGCCCGGGGGGGGTGAGCAGTTCTTC.

This clone showed up just once. At one boundary the junction diverges from the germline segment, which might be a read error. J is TRBJ1-6 and V is TRBV2; 10 nucleotides match TRBD1. The CDR3 is 16 amino acids. The germline V gene encodes CDR1 SNHLY and CDR2 FYNNEI. In DNA, the CDR3 is TGTGCGAGCACCCGGGACAGGGGTACTTTATATTCACCCCTCCACTTT. The encoded protein is CASTRDRGTLYSPLHF.

The CDR3 DNA reads as TGTGCCAGCAGCGTAGACGGGGGGCGCTTTGAGGAGCAGTACTTC. Its translation: CASSVDGGRFEEQYF. This chain links TRBV9 with TRBJ2-7, with D possibly matching TRBD2 (7 bases). With 0 bases removed from V and 7 bases from J, the gap between germline ends came to 17 bases. The germline gives CDR1 SGDLS, CDR2 YYNGEE. The CDR3 consists of 15 residues.

This clone was seen only once. The chain links TRBV7-2 to TRBJ2-1, with 11 positions matching TRBD2. The CDR3 consists of 15 residues. Germline V gene lookup returns CDR1 SGHTA and CDR2 FQGNSA. J gave up 7 bases and V 4 bases, and 6 bases lay outside the gene matches. CDR3 loop: CASSSRTSGSNEQFF. DNA for the CDR3: TGTGCCAGCAGCTCACGGACTAGCGGGTCAAATGAGCAGTTCTTC.

The gene calls are TRBV19 and TRBJ2-5; unclear D gene. V dropped 5 bases and J dropped 5 bases, with 18 bases sitting between them. The germline V gene encodes CDR1 LNHDA and CDR2 SQIVND (reference sequence). CDR3 size: 15 residues. The CDR3 loop reads CASSLALLVRETQYF. The CDR3 nucleotides read TGTGCCAGTAGTCTCGCCCTTCTAGTTCGGGAGACCCAGTACTTC.